The entry below describes one T cell receptor beta chain. Antigen specificity is unknown. This specimen comes from a study of a mutant IDH1 vaccine in newly diagnosed glioma. Study conclusions and caveats: Pseudoprogression showed no apparent link to changes in top peripheral T cell clonotypes.

The time point is: week 23, last vaccination. Doses of 300 ug of mutant IDH1 20-mer peptide were given with topical imiquimod. Donors harbored newly found WHO grade 3 or 4 IDH1-mutant, ATRX-lost astrocytomas. Deletions cut 7 bases from V and 3 bases from J, with 10 bases between. The CDR3 totals 13 residues. Germline V lookup: CDR1 SNHLY, CDR2 FYNNEI. Profiling relied on immunoSEQ multiplex PCR, and the TCRdb table lists in-frame clones only, not all of them. The profile covers around 80,000 clones, with 85% appearing a single time and over 0.6% taken by the ten largest. This clonotype was obtained from a woman between 45 and 60 years old with glioma. The specimen was PBMCs, collected from a glioma patient whose treatment included an IDH1 peptide vaccine. This rearrangement joins TRBV2 to TRBJ1-5, with D perhaps TRBD1 (5 bases). The CDR3 sequence: CASTGDLNQPQHF. The CDR3 nucleotides are TGTGCCAGCACGGGGGACCTCAATCAGCCCCAGCATTTT.